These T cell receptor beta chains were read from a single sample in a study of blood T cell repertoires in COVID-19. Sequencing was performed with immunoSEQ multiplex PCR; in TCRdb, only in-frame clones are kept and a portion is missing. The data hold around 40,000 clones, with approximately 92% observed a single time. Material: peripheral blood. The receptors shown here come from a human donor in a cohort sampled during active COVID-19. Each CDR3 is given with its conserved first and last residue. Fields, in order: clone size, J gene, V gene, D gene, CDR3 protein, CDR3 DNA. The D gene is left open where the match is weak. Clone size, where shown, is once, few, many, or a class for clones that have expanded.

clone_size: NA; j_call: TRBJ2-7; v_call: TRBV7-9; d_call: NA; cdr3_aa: CASSWLDRTYEQYF; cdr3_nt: TGTGCCAGCAGCTGGCTGGACAGAACTTACGAGCAGTACTTC
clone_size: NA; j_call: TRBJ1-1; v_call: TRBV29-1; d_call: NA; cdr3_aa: CSARETPRRTEAFF; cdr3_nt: TGCAGCGCCAGAGAGACCCCCCGGCGGACTGAAGCTTTCTTT
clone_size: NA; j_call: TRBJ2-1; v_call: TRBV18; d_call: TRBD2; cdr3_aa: CASSPPGLGYEQFF; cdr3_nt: TGTGCCAGCTCACCCCCGGGACTAGGATATGAGCAGTTCTTC
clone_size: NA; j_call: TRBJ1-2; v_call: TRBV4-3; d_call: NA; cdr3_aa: CASSQDLGLGGYTF; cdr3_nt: TGCGCCAGCAGCCAAGACCTGGGGCTAGGTGGCTACACCTTC
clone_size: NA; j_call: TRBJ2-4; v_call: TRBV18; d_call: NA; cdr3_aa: CASSPRTTGKGNIQYF; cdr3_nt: TGTGCCAGCTCACCACGGACCACAGGGAAGGGAAACATTCAGTACTTC
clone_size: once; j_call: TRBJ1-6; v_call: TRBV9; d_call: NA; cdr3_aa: CASSPGDNSPLHF; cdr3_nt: TGTGCCAGCAGCCCCGGGGATAATTCACCCCTCCACTTT
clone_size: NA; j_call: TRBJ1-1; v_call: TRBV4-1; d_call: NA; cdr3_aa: CASSLRLDPRGTEAFF; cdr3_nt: TGCGCCAGCAGCCTGCGGCTAGACCCAAGGGGCACTGAAGCTTTCTTT
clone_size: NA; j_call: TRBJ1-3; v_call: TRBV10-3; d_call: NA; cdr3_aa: CAIRNTGSGNTIYF; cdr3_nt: TGTGCCATCAGGAATACAGGGTCTGGAAACACCATATATTTT
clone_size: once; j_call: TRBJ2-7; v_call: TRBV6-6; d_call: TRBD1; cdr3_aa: CASSPAGGAGYEQYF; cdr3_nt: TGTGCCAGCAGTCCCGCAGGGGGCGCGGGGTACGAGCAGTACTTC
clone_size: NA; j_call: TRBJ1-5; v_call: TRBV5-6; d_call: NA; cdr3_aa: CASTIRTPKGGQPQHF; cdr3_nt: TGTGCCAGCACCATTAGGACGCCCAAGGGAGGCCAGCCCCAGCATTTT
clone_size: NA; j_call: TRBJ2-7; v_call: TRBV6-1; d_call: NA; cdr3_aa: CASSENTFSWAGDRSYEQYF; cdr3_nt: TGTGCCAGCAGTGAAAACACTTTTTCGTGGGCGGGGGACAGGTCCTACGAGCAGTACTTC
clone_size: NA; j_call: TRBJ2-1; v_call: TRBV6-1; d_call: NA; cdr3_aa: CASSEGSGFSYNEQFF; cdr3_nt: TGTGCCAGCAGTGAAGGTAGCGGTTTCTCCTACAATGAGCAGTTCTTC
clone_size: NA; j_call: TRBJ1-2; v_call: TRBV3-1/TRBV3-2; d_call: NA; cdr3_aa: CASSQELSPTLGHGYTF; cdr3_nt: TGTGCCAGCAGCCAAGAGCTTAGTCCAACCCTCGGTCACGGCTACACCTTC
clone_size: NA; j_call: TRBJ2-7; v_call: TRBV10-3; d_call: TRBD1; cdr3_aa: CAISERQGLYEQYF; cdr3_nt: TGTGCCATCAGTGAGAGACAGGGCCTTTACGAGCAGTACTTC
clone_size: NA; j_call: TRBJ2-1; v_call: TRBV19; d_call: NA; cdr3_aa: CASRGASTYNEQFF; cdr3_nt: TGTGCCAGTAGGGGGGCCTCAACGTACAATGAGCAGTTCTTC
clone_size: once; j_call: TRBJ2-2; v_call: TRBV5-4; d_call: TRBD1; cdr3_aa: CASSLQGAGELFF; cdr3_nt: TGTGCCAGCAGCTTGCAGGGGGCCGGGGAGCTGTTTTTT
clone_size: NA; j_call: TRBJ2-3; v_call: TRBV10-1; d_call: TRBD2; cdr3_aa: CASSNGGAGEDTQYF; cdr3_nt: TGCGCCAGCAGCAACGGGGGGGCAGGGGAAGATACGCAGTATTTT
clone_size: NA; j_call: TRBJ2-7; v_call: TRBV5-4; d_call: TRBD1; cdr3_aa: CASSAGQGVGVSYEQYF; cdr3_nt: TGTGCCAGCAGCGCCGGACAGGGCGTTGGGGTCTCCTACGAGCAGTACTTC
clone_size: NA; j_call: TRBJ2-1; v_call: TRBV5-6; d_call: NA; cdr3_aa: CASSLAQGEQFF; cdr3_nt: TGTGCCAGCAGCTTGGCCCAGGGCGAGCAGTTCTTC
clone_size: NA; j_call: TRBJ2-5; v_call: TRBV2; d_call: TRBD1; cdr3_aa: CASSERGLRGETQYF; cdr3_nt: TGTGCCAGCAGTGAAAGGGGGCTCAGGGGAGAGACCCAGTACTTC